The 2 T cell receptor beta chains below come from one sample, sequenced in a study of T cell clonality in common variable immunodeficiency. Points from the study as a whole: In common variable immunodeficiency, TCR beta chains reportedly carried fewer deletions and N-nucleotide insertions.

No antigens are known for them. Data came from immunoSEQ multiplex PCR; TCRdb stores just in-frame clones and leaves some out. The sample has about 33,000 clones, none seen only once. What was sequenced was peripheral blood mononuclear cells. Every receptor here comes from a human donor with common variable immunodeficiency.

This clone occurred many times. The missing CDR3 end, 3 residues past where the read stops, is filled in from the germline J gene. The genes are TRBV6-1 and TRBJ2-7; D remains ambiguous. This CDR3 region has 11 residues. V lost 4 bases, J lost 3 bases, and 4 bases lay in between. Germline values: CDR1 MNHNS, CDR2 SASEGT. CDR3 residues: CASSGHYEQYF. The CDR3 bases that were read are TGTGCCAGCAGTGGACACTACGAG.

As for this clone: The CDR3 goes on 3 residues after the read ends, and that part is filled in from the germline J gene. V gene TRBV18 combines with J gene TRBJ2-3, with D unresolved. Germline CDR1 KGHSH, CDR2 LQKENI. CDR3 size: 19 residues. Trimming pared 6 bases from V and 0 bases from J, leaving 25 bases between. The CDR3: CASSNRVQPVLTSTDTQYF. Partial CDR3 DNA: TGTGCCAGCTCTAACCGGGTTCAGCCAGTACTCACTAGCACAGATACG.